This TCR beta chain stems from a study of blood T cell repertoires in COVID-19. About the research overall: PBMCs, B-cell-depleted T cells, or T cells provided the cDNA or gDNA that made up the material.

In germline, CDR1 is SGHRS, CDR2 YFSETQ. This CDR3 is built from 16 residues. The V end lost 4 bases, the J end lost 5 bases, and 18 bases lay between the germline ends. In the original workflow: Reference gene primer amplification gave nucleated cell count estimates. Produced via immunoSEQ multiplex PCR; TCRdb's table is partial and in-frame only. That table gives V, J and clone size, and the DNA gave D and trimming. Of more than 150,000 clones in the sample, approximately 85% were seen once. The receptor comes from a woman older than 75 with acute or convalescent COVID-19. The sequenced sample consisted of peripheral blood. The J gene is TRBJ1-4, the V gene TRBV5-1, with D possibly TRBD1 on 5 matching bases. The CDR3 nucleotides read TGCGCCAGCAGCCAGGATACAGGTGCCCTGAATGAAAAACTGTTTTTT. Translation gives CASSQDTGALNEKLFF.